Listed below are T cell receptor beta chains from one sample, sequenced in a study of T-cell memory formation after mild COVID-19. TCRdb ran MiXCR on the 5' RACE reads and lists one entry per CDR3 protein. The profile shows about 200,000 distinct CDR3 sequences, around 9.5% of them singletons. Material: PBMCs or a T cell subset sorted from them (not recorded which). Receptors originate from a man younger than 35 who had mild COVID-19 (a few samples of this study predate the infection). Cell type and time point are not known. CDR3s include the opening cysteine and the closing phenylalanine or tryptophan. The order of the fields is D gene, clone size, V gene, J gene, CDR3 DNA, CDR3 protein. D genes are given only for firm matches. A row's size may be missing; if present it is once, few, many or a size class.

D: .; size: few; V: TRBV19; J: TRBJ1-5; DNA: TGTGCCAGTAGTATAGTTCGGAGGTACGACAATCAGCCCCAGCATTTT; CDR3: CASSIVRRYDNQPQHF
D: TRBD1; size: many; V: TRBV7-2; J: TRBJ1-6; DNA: TGTGCCAGCAGCTGGGGACAGGCCGATAATTCACCCCTCCACTTT; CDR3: CASSWGQADNSPLHF
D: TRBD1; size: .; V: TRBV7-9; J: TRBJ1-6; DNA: TGTGCCAGCAGCCCTCCGGGACAGTCCTTCTCTGATAATTCACCCCTCCACTTT; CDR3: CASSPPGQSFSDNSPLHF
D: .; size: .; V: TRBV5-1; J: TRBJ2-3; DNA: TGCGCCAGCAGCCCTGGTGACAGTGGAACAGATACGCAGTATTTT; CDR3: CASSPGDSGTDTQYF
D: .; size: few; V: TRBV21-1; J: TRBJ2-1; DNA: TGTGCCAGCAGCAAATGGGCAGAATACAATGAGCAGTTCTTC; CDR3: CASSKWAEYNEQFF
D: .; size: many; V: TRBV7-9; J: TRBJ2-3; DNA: TGTGCCAGCAGCCCAGGGACGAGCCCCGGTACGCAGTATTTT; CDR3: CASSPGTSPGTQYF
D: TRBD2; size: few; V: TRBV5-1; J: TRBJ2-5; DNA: TGCGCCAGCAGCGGGGAGGGACAAGAGACCCAGTACTTC; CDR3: CASSGEGQETQYF
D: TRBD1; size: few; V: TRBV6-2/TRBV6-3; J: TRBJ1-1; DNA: TGTGCCATCCAGGGACAGACAAACACTGAAGCTTTCTTT; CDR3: CAIQGQTNTEAFF
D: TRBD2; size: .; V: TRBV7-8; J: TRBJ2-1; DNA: TGTGCCAGCAGCTTGATCCTAGCGGGCGGTATCAATGAGCAGTTCTTC; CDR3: CASSLILAGGINEQFF
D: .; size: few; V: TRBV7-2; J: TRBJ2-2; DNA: TGTGCCAGCAGCTTAGGGACAAATCGGATCGGCGGGGAGCTGTTTTTT; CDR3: CASSLGTNRIGGELFF
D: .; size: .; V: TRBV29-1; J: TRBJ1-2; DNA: TGCAGCGTTGAACTCCTCGACAGCGACTATGGCTACACCTTC; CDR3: CSVELLDSDYGYTF
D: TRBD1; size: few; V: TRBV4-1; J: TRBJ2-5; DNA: TGCGCCAGCAGCCAGTCCGACAGGGGGGAGACCCAGTACTTC; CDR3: CASSQSDRGETQYF
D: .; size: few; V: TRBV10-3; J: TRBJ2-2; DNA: TGTGCCATCAGCAGAGATTCGAACACCGGGGAGCTGTTTTTT; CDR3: CAISRDSNTGELFF
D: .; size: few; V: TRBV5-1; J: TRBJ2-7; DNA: TGCGCCAGCAGCCGGGACCCTGGGCCCGAGCAGTACTTC; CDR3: CASSRDPGPEQYF
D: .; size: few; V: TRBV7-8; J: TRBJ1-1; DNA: TGTGCCAGCAGCGCGAAAGCTTTCTTT; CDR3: CASSAKAFF
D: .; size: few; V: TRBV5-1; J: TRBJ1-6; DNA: TGCGCCAGCAGCTTGGCGCCAGGGGACAATTCACCCCTCCACTTT; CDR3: CASSLAPGDNSPLHF
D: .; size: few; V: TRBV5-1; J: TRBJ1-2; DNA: TGCGCCAGCAGCTTGATCCCGGGCGACTATGGCTACACCTTC; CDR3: CASSLIPGDYGYTF
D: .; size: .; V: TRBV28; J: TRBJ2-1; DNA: TGTGCCAGCAGTTTGGCGGCCGGGGGAGACTACAATGAGCAGTTCTTC; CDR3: CASSLAAGGDYNEQFF
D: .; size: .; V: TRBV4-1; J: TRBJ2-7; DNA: TGCGCCAGCAGCCCGGGACTTCGCTCCTACGAGCAGTACTTC; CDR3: CASSPGLRSYEQYF
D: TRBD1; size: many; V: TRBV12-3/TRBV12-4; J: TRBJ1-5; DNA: TGTGCCAGCAGTTTCTCAGGACAGGGTAGCAATCAGCCCCAGCATTTT; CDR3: CASSFSGQGSNQPQHF
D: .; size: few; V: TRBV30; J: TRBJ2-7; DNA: TGTGCCTGGAGTGTACAGGTATTCTCCTACGAGCAGTACTTC; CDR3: CAWSVQVFSYEQYF
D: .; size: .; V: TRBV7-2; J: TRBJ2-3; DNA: TGTGCCAGCAGGCTGACTCGGGGGATCACAGATACGCAGTATTTT; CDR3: CASRLTRGITDTQYF
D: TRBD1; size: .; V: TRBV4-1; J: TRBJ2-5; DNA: TGCGCCAGCAGCCTCGGATGGACAGGGTACCAAGAGACCCAGTACTTC; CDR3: CASSLGWTGYQETQYF
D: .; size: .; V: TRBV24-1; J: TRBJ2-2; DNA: TGTGCCACCAGTGATTTGGACCTGGGACCCAACACCGGGGAGCTGTTTTTT; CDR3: CATSDLDLGPNTGELFF
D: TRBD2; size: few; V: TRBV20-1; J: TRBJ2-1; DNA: TGCAGTGCTCTTCCAAGCGGGGGCTTCTCCTACAATGAGCAGTTCTTC; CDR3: CSALPSGGFSYNEQFF
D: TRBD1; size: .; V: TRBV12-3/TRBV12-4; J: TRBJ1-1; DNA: TGTGCCAGCAGTTTTCACGCCCCCGGGACAGGGGCTTTCTTT; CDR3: CASSFHAPGTGAFF
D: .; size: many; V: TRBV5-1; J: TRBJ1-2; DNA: TGCGCCAGCAGCTTGGCGGGGCGTTTCACCCCCTTTGGCTACACCTTC; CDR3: CASSLAGRFTPFGYTF
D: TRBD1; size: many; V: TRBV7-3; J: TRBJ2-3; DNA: TGTGCCAGCAGCTCGGGACAGGGGCTAGATACGCAGTATTTT; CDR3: CASSSGQGLDTQYF
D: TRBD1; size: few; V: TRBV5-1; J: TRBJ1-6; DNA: TGCGCCAGCAGCCGGGACAGCGATAATTCACCCCTCCACTTT; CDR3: CASSRDSDNSPLHF
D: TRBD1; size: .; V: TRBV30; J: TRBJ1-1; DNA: TGTGCCTGGAGTAGACAGGGGAACACTGAAGCTTTCTTT; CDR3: CAWSRQGNTEAFF
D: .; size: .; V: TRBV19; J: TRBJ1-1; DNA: TGTGCCAGCACCGGACAGTCCACTGAAGCTTTCTTT; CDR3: CASTGQSTEAFF
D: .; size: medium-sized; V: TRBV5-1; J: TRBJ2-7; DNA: TGCGCCAGTGGATTTGGGTCCTACGAGCAGTACTTC; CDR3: CASGFGSYEQYF
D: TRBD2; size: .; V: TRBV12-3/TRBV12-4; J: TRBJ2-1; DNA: TGTGCCAGCAGTTCCCTAGCGGGAGGGCTATCCTACAATGAGCAGTTCTTC; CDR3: CASSSLAGGLSYNEQFF